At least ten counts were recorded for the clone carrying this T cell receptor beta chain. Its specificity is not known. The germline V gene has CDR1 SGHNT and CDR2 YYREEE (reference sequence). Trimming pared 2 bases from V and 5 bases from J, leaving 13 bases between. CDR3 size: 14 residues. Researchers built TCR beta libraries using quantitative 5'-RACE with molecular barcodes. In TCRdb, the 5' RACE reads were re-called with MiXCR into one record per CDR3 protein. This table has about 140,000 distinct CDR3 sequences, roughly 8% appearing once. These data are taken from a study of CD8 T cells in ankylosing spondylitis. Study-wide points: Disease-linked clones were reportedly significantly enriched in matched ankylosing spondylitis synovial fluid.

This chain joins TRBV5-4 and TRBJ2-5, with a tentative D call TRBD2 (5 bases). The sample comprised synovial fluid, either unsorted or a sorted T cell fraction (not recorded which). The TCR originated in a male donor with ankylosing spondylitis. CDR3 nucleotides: TGTGCCAGCAGCTTTGATCGGGGATCCGAGACCCAGTACTTC. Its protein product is CASSFDRGSETQYF.